The clone carrying this T cell receptor (beta chain) has just one count. The protocol was immunoSEQ multiplex PCR, while the TCRdb copy is restricted to in-frame clones and leaves out a portion. The sample contains around 1.1 million clones, approximately 78% of which appear only once. This entry belongs to a study of shared clonotypes between healthy human individuals. Between the trimmed V and J ends, which lost 3 bases and 0 bases, there was a span of 9 bases. Germline values: CDR1 SGHDN, CDR2 FVKESK. This CDR3 comprises 15 residues. Specimen: memory CD4+ T cells from PBMCs. The subset is: CD45RA-negative fraction. This receptor was obtained from a man in his late teens or twenties in good health. Some clones in this sample may be carry-over from other donors' samples. The rearrangement uses TRBV14 and TRBJ1-3; D is unclear. DNA of the CDR3: TGTGCCAGCAGCCAGAGACAAACCTCTGGAAACACCATATATTTT. Its protein is CASSQRQTSGNTIYF. Drawing the rest from reference TRBV14 and TRBJ1-3, the complete variable domain is EAGVTQFPSHSVIEKGQTVTLRCDPISGHDNLYWYRRVMGKEIKFLLHFVKESKQDESGMPNNRFLAERTGGTYSTLKVQPAELEDSGVYFCASSQRQTSGNTIYFGEGSWLTVV.